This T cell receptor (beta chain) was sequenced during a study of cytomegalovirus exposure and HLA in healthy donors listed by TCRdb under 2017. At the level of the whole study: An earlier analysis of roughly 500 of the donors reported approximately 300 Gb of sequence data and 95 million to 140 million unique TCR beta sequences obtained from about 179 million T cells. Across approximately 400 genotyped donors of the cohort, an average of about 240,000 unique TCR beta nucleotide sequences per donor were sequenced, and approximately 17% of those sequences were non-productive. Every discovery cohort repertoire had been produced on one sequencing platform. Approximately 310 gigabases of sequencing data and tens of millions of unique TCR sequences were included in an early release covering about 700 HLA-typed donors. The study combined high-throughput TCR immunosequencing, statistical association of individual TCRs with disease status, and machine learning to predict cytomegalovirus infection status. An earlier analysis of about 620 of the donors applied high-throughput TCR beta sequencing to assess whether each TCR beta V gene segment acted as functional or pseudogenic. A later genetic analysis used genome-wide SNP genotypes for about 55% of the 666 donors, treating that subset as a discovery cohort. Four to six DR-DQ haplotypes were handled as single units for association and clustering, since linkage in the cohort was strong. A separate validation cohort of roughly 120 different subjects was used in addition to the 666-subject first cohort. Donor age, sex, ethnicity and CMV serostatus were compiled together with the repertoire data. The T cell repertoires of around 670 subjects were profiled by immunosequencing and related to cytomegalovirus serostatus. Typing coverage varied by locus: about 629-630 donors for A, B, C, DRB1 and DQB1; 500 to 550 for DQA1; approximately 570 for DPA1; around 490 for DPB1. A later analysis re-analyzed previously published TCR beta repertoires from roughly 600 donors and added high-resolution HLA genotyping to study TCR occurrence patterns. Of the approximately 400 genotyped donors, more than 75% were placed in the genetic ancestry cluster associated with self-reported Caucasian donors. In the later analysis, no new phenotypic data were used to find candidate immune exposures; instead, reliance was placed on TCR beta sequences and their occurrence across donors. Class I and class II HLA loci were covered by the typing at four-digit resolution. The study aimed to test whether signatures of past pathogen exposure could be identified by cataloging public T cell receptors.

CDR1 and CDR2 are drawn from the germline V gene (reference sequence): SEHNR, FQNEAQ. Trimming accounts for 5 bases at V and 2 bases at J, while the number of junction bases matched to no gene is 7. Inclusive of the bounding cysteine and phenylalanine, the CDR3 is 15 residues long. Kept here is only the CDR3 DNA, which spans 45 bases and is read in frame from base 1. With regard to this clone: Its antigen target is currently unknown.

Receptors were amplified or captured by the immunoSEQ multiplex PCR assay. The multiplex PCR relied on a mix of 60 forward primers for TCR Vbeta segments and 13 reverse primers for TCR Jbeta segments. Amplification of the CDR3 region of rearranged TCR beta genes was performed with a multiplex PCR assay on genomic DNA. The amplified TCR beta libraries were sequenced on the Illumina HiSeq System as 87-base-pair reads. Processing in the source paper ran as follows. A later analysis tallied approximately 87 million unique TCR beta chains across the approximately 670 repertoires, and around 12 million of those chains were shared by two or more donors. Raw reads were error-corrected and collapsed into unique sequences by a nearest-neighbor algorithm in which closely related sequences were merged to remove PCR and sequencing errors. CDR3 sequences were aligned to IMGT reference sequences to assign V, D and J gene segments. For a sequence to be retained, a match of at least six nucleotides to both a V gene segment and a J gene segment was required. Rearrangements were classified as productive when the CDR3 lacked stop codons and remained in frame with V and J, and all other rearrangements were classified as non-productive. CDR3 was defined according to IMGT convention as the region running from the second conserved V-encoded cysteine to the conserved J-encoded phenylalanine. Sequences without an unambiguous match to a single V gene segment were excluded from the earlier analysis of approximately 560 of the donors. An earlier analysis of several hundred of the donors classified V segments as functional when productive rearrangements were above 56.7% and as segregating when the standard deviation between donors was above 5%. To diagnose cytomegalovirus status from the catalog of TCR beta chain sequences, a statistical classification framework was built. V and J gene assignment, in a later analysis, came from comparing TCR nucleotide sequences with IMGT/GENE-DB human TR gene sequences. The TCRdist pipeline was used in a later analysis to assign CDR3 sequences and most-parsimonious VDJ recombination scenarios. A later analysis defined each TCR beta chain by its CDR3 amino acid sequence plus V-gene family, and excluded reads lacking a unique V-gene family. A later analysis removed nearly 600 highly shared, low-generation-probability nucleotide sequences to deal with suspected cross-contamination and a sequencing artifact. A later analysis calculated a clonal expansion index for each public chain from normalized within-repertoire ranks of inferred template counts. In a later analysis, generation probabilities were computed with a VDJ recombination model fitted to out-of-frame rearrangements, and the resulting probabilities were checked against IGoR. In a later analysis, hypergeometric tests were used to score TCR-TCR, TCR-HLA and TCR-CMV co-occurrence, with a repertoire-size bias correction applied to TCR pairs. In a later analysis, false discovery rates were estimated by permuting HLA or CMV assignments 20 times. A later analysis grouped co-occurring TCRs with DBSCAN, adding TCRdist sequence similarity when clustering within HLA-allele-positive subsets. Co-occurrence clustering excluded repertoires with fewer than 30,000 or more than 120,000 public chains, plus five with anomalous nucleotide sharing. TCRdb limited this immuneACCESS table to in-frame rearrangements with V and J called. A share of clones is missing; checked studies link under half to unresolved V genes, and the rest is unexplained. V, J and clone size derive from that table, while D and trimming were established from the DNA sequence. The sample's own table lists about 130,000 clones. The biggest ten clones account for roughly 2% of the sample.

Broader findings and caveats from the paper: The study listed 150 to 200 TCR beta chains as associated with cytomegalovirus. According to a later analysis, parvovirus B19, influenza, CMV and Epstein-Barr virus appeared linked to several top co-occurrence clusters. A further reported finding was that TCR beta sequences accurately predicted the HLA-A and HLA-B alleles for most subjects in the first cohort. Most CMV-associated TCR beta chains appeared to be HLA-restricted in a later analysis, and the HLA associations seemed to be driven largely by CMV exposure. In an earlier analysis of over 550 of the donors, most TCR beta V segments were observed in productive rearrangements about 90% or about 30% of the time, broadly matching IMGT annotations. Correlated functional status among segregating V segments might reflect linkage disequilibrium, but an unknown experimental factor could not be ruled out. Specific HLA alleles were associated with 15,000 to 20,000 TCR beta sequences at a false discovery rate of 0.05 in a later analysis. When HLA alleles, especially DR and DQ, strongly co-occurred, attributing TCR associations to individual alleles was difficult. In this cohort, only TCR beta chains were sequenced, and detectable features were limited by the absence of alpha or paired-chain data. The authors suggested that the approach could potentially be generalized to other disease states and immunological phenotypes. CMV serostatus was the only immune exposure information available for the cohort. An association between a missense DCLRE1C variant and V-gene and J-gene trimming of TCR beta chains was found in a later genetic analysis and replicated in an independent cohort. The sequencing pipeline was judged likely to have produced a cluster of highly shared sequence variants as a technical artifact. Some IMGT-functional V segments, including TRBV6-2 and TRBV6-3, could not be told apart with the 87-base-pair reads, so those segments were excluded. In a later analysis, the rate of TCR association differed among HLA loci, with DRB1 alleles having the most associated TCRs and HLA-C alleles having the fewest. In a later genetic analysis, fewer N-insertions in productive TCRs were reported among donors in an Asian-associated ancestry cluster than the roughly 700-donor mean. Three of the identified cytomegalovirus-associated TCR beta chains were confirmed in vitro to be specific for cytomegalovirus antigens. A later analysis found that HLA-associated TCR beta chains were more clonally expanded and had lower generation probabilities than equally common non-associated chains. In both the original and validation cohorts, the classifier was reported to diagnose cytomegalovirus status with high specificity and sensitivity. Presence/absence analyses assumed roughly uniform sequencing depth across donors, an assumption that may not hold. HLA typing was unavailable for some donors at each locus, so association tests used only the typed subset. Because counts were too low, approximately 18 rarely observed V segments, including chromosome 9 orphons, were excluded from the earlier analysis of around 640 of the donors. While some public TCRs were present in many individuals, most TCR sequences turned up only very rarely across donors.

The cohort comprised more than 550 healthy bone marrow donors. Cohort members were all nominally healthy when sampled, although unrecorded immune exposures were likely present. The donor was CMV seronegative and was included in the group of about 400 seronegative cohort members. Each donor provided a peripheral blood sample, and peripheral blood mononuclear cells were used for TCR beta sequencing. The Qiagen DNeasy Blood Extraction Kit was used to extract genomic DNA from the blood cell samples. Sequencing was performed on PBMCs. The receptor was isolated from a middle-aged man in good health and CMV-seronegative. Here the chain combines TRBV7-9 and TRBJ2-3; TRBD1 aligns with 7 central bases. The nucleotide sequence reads TGTGCCAGCAGCCCGACAGGGTTTAACACAGATACGCAGTATTTT. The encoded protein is CASSPTGFNTDTQYF. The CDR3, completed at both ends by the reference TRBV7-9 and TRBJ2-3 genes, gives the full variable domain DTGVSQNPRHKITKRGQNVTFRCDPISEHNRLYWYRQTLGQGPEFLTYFQNEAQLEKSRLLSDRFSAERPKGSFSTLEIQRTEQGDSAMYLCASSPTGFNTDTQYFGPGTRLTVL.